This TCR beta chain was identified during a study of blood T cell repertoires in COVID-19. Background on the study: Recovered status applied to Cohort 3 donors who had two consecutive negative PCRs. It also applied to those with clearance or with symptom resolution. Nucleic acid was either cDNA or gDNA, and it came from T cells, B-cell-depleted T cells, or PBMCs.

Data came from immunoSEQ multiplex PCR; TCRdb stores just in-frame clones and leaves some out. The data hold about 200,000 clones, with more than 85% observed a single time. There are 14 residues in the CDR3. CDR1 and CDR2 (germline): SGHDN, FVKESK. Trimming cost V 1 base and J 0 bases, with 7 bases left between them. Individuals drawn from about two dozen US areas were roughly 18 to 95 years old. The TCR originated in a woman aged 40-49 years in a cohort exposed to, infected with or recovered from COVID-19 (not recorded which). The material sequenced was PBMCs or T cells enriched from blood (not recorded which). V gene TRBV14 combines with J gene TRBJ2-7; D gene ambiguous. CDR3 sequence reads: CASSQGPVSYEQYF. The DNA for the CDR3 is TGTGCCAGCAGCCAAGGTCCAGTCTCCTACGAGCAGTACTTC.